These T cell receptor beta chains were read from a single sample in a study of blood T cells in healthy people across ages. In TCRdb, the 5' RACE reads were re-called with MiXCR into one record per CDR3 protein. The sample contains roughly 790,000 distinct CDR3 sequences, roughly 44% of which appear only once. Input material: blood. Every receptor here comes from a woman in her sixties in good health. The CDR3 runs from the conserved cysteine through the conserved F or W. The D gene is left open where the match is weak. Rows may omit the clone size; those that give it use once, few, many or a size class.

V gene	J gene	D gene	clone size	CDR3 protein	CDR3 DNA
TRBV20-1	TRBJ2-3	TRBD2	.	CSASGRASGWSAGTQYF	TGCAGTGCTAGCGGGAGGGCCTCGGGGTGGAGCGCAGGTACGCAGTATTTT
TRBV11-2	TRBJ1-2	.	.	CASSAPQGVAGYTF	TGTGCCAGCAGCGCACCACAGGGTGTAGCTGGCTACACCTTC
TRBV29-1	TRBJ2-7	TRBD2	many	CSVGASGSINEQYF	TGCAGCGTTGGAGCCAGCGGGAGCATCAACGAGCAGTACTTC
TRBV7-9	TRBJ1-5	TRBD1	once	CASAYGQGFQPQHF	TGTGCCAGCGCATACGGACAGGGTTTTCAGCCCCAGCATTTT
TRBV7-9	TRBJ1-1	.	.	CASSLDAGATEAFF	TGTGCCAGCAGCTTAGACGCAGGGGCCACTGAAGCTTTCTTT
TRBV7-2	TRBJ2-7	TRBD2	.	CASSLLLAGPYEQYF	TGTGCCAGCAGCTTATTGCTAGCGGGCCCCTACGAGCAGTACTTC
TRBV29-1	TRBJ1-1	.	.	CSSSGPEAFF	TGCAGCTCATCTGGGCCAGAAGCTTTCTTT
TRBV4-1	TRBJ2-3	.	once	CASSQDGRGGVTDTQYF	TGCGCCAGCAGCCAAGATGGGAGGGGGGGGGTGACAGATACGCAGTATTTT
TRBV7-6	TRBJ2-7	.	.	CASSPMDSFHEQYF	TGTGCCAGCAGCCCCATGGACAGCTTCCACGAGCAGTACTTC
TRBV6-6	TRBJ2-5	.	few	CASSAYRVQETQYF	TGTGCCAGCAGTGCGTACAGGGTCCAAGAGACCCAGTACTTC
TRBV7-8	TRBJ2-7	TRBD1	.	CASSRGRDRVAEQYF	TGTGCCAGCAGCCGGGGACGGGACAGGGTAGCCGAGCAGTACTTC
TRBV12-3/TRBV12-4	TRBJ2-5	.	once	CASLGAGRETQYF	TGTGCCAGCCTGGGTGCGGGGAGGGAGACCCAGTACTTC
TRBV5-1	TRBJ2-3	.	.	CASSLILPSTDTQYF	TGCGCCAGCAGCTTGATCCTCCCAAGCACAGATACGCAGTATTTT
TRBV5-5	TRBJ1-2	.	.	CASSLEGDDYGYTF	TGTGCCAGCAGCTTGGAGGGGGATGACTATGGCTACACCTTC
TRBV6-2/TRBV6-3	TRBJ1-2	TRBD1	.	CASLPGQGYGYTF	TGTGCCAGCCTCCCGGGACAGGGCTATGGCTACACCTTC
TRBV12-3/TRBV12-4	TRBJ1-5	.	once	CASSFDEYGGQPQHF	TGTGCCAGCAGTTTCGACGAGTACGGCGGGCAGCCCCAGCATTTT
TRBV6-2/TRBV6-3	TRBJ2-1	TRBD2	.	CASTLRLAGNNEQFF	TGTGCCAGCACCTTACGCCTAGCGGGGAACAATGAGCAGTTCTTC
TRBV18	TRBJ2-3	.	few	CASSPPAGQDTQYF	TGTGCCAGCTCACCACCGGCGGGGCAGGATACGCAGTATTTT
TRBV27	TRBJ2-7	TRBD1	.	CVSRNPGQGSYEQYF	TGTGTCAGCAGAAACCCGGGACAGGGCTCCTACGAGCAGTACTTC
TRBV29-1	TRBJ2-1	TRBD2	.	CSGETSGAYNEQFF	TGCAGCGGGGAAACTAGCGGGGCCTACAATGAGCAGTTCTTC
TRBV5-6	TRBJ2-6	.	.	CASSPGGPSGANVLTF	TGTGCCAGCAGCCCTGGGGGTCCCTCCGGGGCCAACGTCCTGACTTTC
TRBV20-1	TRBJ2-1	.	many	CSARDSGFSYNEQFF	TGCAGTGCTAGAGATAGCGGCTTCTCCTACAATGAGCAGTTCTTC
TRBV27	TRBJ2-7	.	.	CASKRRGPYEQYF	TGTGCCAGCAAGAGGCGGGGACCCTACGAGCAGTACTTC
TRBV6-1	TRBJ1-6	TRBD1	.	CASAPGQMNSPLHF	TGTGCCAGCGCACCGGGACAGATGAATTCACCCCTCCACTTT
TRBV20-1	TRBJ2-7	.	.	CSALGLLTYEQYF	TGCAGTGCTCTAGGACTTCTCACCTACGAGCAGTACTTC
TRBV4-2	TRBJ2-1	TRBD2	.	CASSQGIGASGSATQFF	TGTGCCAGCAGCCAAGGGATAGGGGCTAGCGGGAGTGCGACCCAGTTCTTC
TRBV28	TRBJ2-1	TRBD2	few	CASSPGGGLPNEQFF	TGTGCCAGCAGCCCCGGGGGGGGGCTTCCCAATGAGCAGTTCTTC
TRBV6-1	TRBJ2-7	.	.	CASSQLQGREQYF	TGTGCCAGCAGTCAACTTCAGGGGCGCGAGCAGTACTTC
TRBV5-1	TRBJ2-3	TRBD2	few	CASSVVGTSGRAKDTQYF	TGCGCCAGCAGCGTCGTAGGGACTAGCGGGAGGGCCAAAGATACGCAGTATTTT
TRBV20-1	TRBJ2-1	.	.	CSAMGRGSYNEQFF	TGCAGTGCAATGGGCCGGGGGTCGTACAATGAGCAGTTCTTC
TRBV20-1	TRBJ2-3	.	.	CSAIERVGQADTQYF	TGCAGTGCCATAGAGAGGGTCGGCCAGGCAGATACGCAGTATTTT
TRBV3-1	TRBJ1-2	.	.	CASSQDGGPNYGYTF	TGTGCCAGCAGCCAAGACGGGGGCCCAAACTATGGCTACACCTTC
TRBV28	TRBJ2-5	.	once	CASSAVGVKTQYF	TGTGCCAGCAGTGCGGTAGGGGTCAAGACCCAGTACTTC
TRBV4-3	TRBJ1-1	.	.	CASSQQRANTEAFF	TGCGCCAGCAGTCAACAGAGGGCGAACACTGAAGCTTTCTTT
TRBV2	TRBJ1-1	.	.	CASLGGEAFF	TGTGCCAGCTTGGGCGGTGAAGCTTTCTTT
TRBV12-3/TRBV12-4	TRBJ1-1	.	few	CASSWDGEAFF	TGTGCCAGCAGTTGGGACGGGGAAGCTTTCTTT
TRBV3-1	TRBJ1-3	.	.	CASSQSNTIYF	TGTGCCAGCAGCCAAAGTAACACCATATATTTT